These 32 T cell receptor beta chains originate from one sample sequenced in a study of T-cell reconstitution after alpha-beta-depleted transplantation in children. Researchers prepared the TCRbeta library using unique molecular identifiers, the study reports. Each CDR3 protein gets one entry after TCRdb re-called the PCR reads with MiXCR. This table holds about 980,000 distinct CDR3 sequences, about 31% found once. This material consisted of PBMCs, mostly from graft donor cells, taken 360 days after TCRalphabeta/CD19-depleted stem cell transplant. Source of these receptors: a boy under two years old who had a stem cell transplant for SCID, so the T cells may come from the graft donor.

This clonotype was recorded a few times. This chain joins TRBV9 and TRBJ2-7, with 10 bases fitting TRBD2. The length of the CDR3 is 15 residues. With 8 bases clipped from V and 2 bases from J, the junction kept 10 bases outside the gene matches. CDR1 is SGDLS and CDR2 is YYNGEE in the germline V gene. This CDR3 is CASGILAGRTYEQYF. In DNA form, the CDR3 reads TGTGCCAGTGGGATACTAGCGGGGAGAACCTACGAGCAGTACTTC.

V and J are TRBV5-1 and TRBJ1-2; D call uncertain. The CDR3 consists of 14 residues. V lost 0 bases and J lost 0, with 6 bases in between. Germline-derived CDR1 and CDR2 are SGHRS and YFSETQ. CDR3: CASSLGDTNYGYTF. The CDR3, as DNA: TGCGCCAGCAGCTTGGGGGATACTAACTATGGCTACACCTTC.

This clonotype was seen a few times. The V call is TRBV12-3 or TRBV12-4, the J call TRBJ1-1; D is perhaps TRBD1 (5 bases). The CDR3 covers 14 residues. Trimming stripped 5 bases from V and 5 bases from J, with 15 bases between. CDR3 loop: CASSRGGVPTEAFF. The CDR3 bases are TGTGCCAGCAGTAGGGGTGGCGTACCGACTGAAGCTTTCTTT.

The chain joins TRBV12-3 or TRBV12-4 to TRBJ1-1, with a tentative D call TRBD1 (5 bases). Trimming took 6 bases from V and 7 from J, leaving 15 bases between them. The CDR3 is made up of 13 amino acids. Written as DNA, the CDR3 is TGTGCCAGCAGACCTGGGACGGGGGGTGAAGCTTTCTTT. Its translation is CASRPGTGGEAFF.

CDR3 sequence: CSASAPHSTDTQYF. CDR3 nucleotide sequence: TGCAGTGCTAGTGCCCCCCATAGCACAGATACGCAGTATTTT. The genes are TRBV20-1 and TRBJ2-3, with D hard to call. There are 14 residues in the CDR3. Germline lookup yields CDR1 DFQATT and CDR2 SNEGSKA (reference sequence). Trimming removed 3 bases from V and 0 bases from J, with 10 bases in between.

This clonotype was seen only a few times. The chain recombines TRBV20-1 with TRBJ2-7; D gene unclear. The germline V gene encodes CDR1 DFQATT and CDR2 SNEGSKA (reference sequence). The V end lost 4 bases, the J end lost 3 bases, and 4 bases lay between the germline ends. The CDR3 is made up of 10 amino acids. The CDR3 sequence: CSAKDYEQYF. In DNA form, the CDR3 reads TGCAGTGCTAAAGACTACGAGCAGTACTTC.

This chain links TRBV12-3 or TRBV12-4 with TRBJ2-1; TRBD1 matches 8 bases. Trimming cost V 5 bases and J 0 bases; bases outside gene matches: 6. The CDR3 consists of 16 residues. The CDR3: CASSADRGSSYNEQFF. The CDR3 bases are TGTGCCAGCAGTGCCGACAGGGGAAGCTCCTACAATGAGCAGTTCTTC.

V and J are TRBV6-2 or TRBV6-3 and TRBJ1-6; D may be TRBD1 (6 bases). Germline V lookup: CDR1 MNHEY, CDR2 SVGEGT. V gave up 6 bases and J gave up 8 bases, with 11 bases separating them. The CDR3 sequence is 13 residues long. The DNA for the CDR3 is TGTGCCAGCAGGACCTACAGGGATTCACCCCTCCACTTT. Translation: CASRTYRDSPLHF.

This chain joins TRBV15 and TRBJ2-7; no clear D. Germline CDR1 and CDR2: LNHNV and YYDKDF (reference sequence). With 0 bases removed from V and 11 bases from J, the gap between germline ends came to 14 bases. This CDR3 contains 13 residues. The CDR3 coding sequence is TGTGCCACCAGCAGAGAGACCAAAGTGCTTAAGTACTTC. Its protein product is CATSRETKVLKYF.

The rearrangement uses TRBV24-1 and TRBJ2-1; 9 bases match TRBD2. The CDR3 contains 17 residues. Germline loops: CDR1 KGHDR, CDR2 SFDVKD. Unmatched junction bases numbered 6, after V lost 0 bases and J lost 4 bases. This CDR3 is CATSDLPVAGAYNEQFF. CDR3 bases: TGTGCCACCAGTGATTTGCCCGTAGCGGGGGCTTACAATGAGCAGTTCTTC.

This clonotype came up a few times. This rearrangement joins TRBV20-1 to TRBJ2-7; possibly TRBD1 for D (5 bases). Trimming left V 0 bases short and J 3 bases short, with 15 bases between. CDR1 is DFQATT, CDR2 SNEGSKA, per germline (reference sequence). CDR3 length: 15 amino acids. Here the CDR3 DNA reads TGCAGTGCTAGAGATCCTAGGGGTTCGGACTACGAGCAGTACTTC. Amino acids: CSARDPRGSDYEQYF.

The J gene is TRBJ1-1, the V gene TRBV2; D call uncertain. CDR3 length equals 13 residues. Per germline, CDR1 SNHLY and CDR2 FYNNEI. V shed 7 bases and J shed 6 bases, with 15 bases lying between them. The CDR3 DNA reads as TGTGCCAGCAAACTGTCGCTTGTAGCTGAAGCTTTCTTT. Encoded protein: CASKLSLVAEAFF.

In its sample, this clonotype was seen many times. This chain connects TRBV29-1 to TRBJ1-2; possible D gene TRBD1, 6 bases. Germline lookup yields CDR1 SQVTM and CDR2 ANQGSEA. The CDR3 loop spans 13 amino acids. The V gene lost 7 bases and the J gene lost 3 bases, with 15 bases spanning the gap. CDR3 nucleotide sequence: TGCAGCGCCCGGAGGGGGGAGGACTATGGCTACACCTTC. This encodes CSARRGEDYGYTF.

V usage is TRBV4-2 and J usage is TRBJ2-3, with TRBD2 identical over 9 bases. Germline trimming cut 1 base from V and 2 bases from J; bases unmatched to any gene: 4. The CDR3 runs to 16 residues. From germline, CDR1 is LGHNA and CDR2 YNFKEQ. Here the CDR3 reads CASSQGTSAVTDTQYF. Here the CDR3 DNA reads TGTGCCAGCAGCCAAGGGACTAGCGCGGTCACAGATACGCAGTATTTT.

Only a few counts were recorded for this clonotype. The chain has TRBV9 and TRBJ2-7; TRBD1 might be the D (6 bases). Germline loops: CDR1 SGDLS, CDR2 YYNGEE. V was trimmed by 0 bases and J by 7 bases, leaving 11 bases between them. The CDR3 is made up of 13 amino acids. This CDR3 is CASSVAPRGEQYF. The CDR3 DNA follows: TGTGCCAGCAGCGTAGCTCCAAGGGGGGAGCAGTACTTC.

This clonotype was observed a few times. CDR3 region: CASSRTGRGTEAFF. CDR3 DNA sequence: TGTGCCAGCAGTCGGACGGGTCGAGGAACTGAAGCTTTCTTT. The chain is built from TRBV27 and TRBJ1-1; unclear D gene. The CDR3 spans 14 residues. V lost 5 bases and J lost 5, with 15 bases in between. Germline V CDR1 and CDR2: MNHEY, SMNVEV (reference sequence).

V is TRBV10-3 and J is TRBJ2-7; 8 bases are shared with TRBD1. The CDR3 consists of 14 residues. The germline V gene encodes CDR1 ENHRY and CDR2 SYGVKD. The V gene end was trimmed by 7 bases and the J gene end by 7 bases; junction bases not matched to a gene: 12. DNA of the CDR3: TGTGCCATCACCAGGGAGACAGGGGTGGGGGAGCAGTACTTC. Amino acid sequence: CAITRETGVGEQYF.

This clonotype was picked up a small number of times. CDR3 loop: CASTLRQGGEQFF. The CDR3 DNA is TGTGCCAGCACATTGAGACAGGGGGGCGAGCAGTTCTTC. The gene calls are TRBV12-3 or TRBV12-4 and TRBJ2-1; 9 bases map to TRBD1. V shed 7 bases and J 10 bases; nucleotides not matched to a gene: 8. The CDR3 is 13 amino acids.

This clonotype was recorded a few times. V is TRBV12-3 or TRBV12-4 and J is TRBJ1-1; D gene uncertain. The CDR3 loop spans 13 amino acids. Trimming pared 5 bases from V and 1 base from J, leaving 8 bases between. The CDR3 region is CASSVDENTEAFF. In DNA form, the CDR3 reads TGTGCCAGCAGTGTAGACGAGAACACTGAAGCTTTCTTT.

The J gene is TRBJ1-5, the V gene TRBV12-3 or TRBV12-4; 7 bases agree with TRBD1. This CDR3 contains 14 residues. J lost 6 bases, V lost 6 bases, and 8 bases had no gene match. The CDR3 sequence is CASSRQGVGQPQHF. The CDR3 nucleotides read TGTGCCAGCAGCCGCCAGGGGGTGGGTCAGCCCCAGCATTTT.

This chain connects TRBV6-1 to TRBJ2-3; 7 bases line up with TRBD2. Germline trimming cut 8 bases from V and 0 bases from J; bases unmatched to any gene: 8. The CDR3 sequence is 15 residues long. Germline CDR1 MNHNS, CDR2 SASEGT. CDR3 nucleotide sequence: TGTGCCAGCCTGGGGGGAGGGGCGAGCACAGATACGCAGTATTTT. Translated: CASLGGGASTDTQYF.

This rearrangement joins TRBV12-3 or TRBV12-4 to TRBJ1-5, with D maybe TRBD1 (5 bases). This CDR3 is 14 amino acids long. V shed 8 bases and J shed 2 bases, with 13 bases lying between them. The CDR3 loop is CASGRGARNQPQHF. For the CDR3, the DNA is TGTGCCAGCGGCCGAGGGGCCCGCAATCAGCCCCAGCATTTT.

The chain uses TRBV20-1 and TRBJ2-7, with 9 bases aligning to TRBD1. The CDR3 extends over 15 amino acids. CDR1 is DFQATT and CDR2 is SNEGSKA in the germline V gene (reference sequence). J gave up 5 bases and V 1 base, and 9 bases lay outside the gene matches. The CDR3 DNA is TGCAGTGCTAGAGTCGGGGACAGGGTTTCCAACGAGCAGTACTTC. This gives the protein CSARVGDRVSNEQYF.

The chain has TRBV5-1 and TRBJ2-1; D not certain. Germline V gene lookup returns CDR1 SGHRS and CDR2 YFSETQ. The CDR3 length is 13 residues. V gave up 4 bases and J gave up 5 bases, with 10 bases separating them. The chain's CDR3 is CASSPGYDNEQFF. In nucleotides, the CDR3 is TGCGCCAGCAGCCCGGGTTACGACAATGAGCAGTTCTTC. Full variable domain (outside the CDR3, taken from reference TRBV5-1 and TRBJ2-1): KAGVTQTPRYLIKTRGQQVTLSCSPISGHRSVSWYQQTPGQGLQFLFEYFSETQRNKGNFPGRFSGRQFSNSRSEMNVSTLELGDSALYLCASSPGYDNEQFFGPGTRLTVL.

The table lists this clonotype with a few counts. The chain recombines TRBV20-1 with TRBJ1-5; D uncertain. Germline V gene data show CDR1 as DFQATT and CDR2 as SNEGSKA (reference sequence). This CDR3 comprises 14 residues. The germline V and J ends were trimmed by 3 bases and 2 bases, with 11 bases remaining between them. Here the CDR3 reads CSASRGYGNQPQHF. The CDR3 DNA is TGCAGTGCTAGCAGAGGGTACGGCAATCAGCCCCAGCATTTT.

This clonotype has just a few counts. The J gene is TRBJ2-7, the V gene TRBV5-1; D possibly corresponds to TRBD1 (6 bases). The ends were cut back, 2 bases at V and 1 base at J, with 10 bases in the middle. In germline, CDR1 is SGHRS, CDR2 YFSETQ. This CDR3 is 14 amino acids long. CDR3 in amino acids: CASSFTGPSYEQYF. The CDR3 coding sequence is TGCGCCAGCAGCTTTACAGGGCCATCCTACGAGCAGTACTTC.

V gene TRBV27 combines with J gene TRBJ1-1; no firm D call. Germline CDR1 MNHEY, CDR2 SMNVEV (reference sequence). CDR3 length: 15 residues. V was clipped by 6 bases and J by 2 bases, with 16 bases between them. The CDR3 bases are TGTGCCAGCAGATTGGACCGGGTTGGTAACACTGAAGCTTTCTTT. It codes for CASRLDRVGNTEAFF.

This clonotype was seen only a few times. The chain uses TRBV20-1 and TRBJ1-1; a possible D gene is TRBD1 (6 bases). Looked up from germline, CDR1 is DFQATT and CDR2 is SNEGSKA (reference sequence). The CDR3 has 17 residues. Trimming took 2 bases from V and 0 from J, leaving 19 bases between them. This CDR3 is CSARPQGIGVMNTEAFF. CDR3 in DNA: TGCAGTGCTAGACCCCAGGGGATCGGCGTCATGAACACTGAAGCTTTCTTT.

This clonotype was observed a handful of times. V is TRBV6-5 and J is TRBJ2-1; 7 positions agree with TRBD1. Germline V gene lookup returns CDR1 MNHEY and CDR2 SVGAGI. The CDR3 is 13 amino acids. V was pared by 2 bases and J by 8 bases, with 3 bases of the junction left unmatched. The CDR3 sequence: CASSYRQGHEQFF. The CDR3 DNA is TGTGCCAGCAGTTACCGACAGGGTCATGAGCAGTTCTTC.

This rearrangement joins TRBV7-9 to TRBJ1-3; D is undetermined. The CDR3 is 15 residues long. Deletions cut 6 bases from V and 3 bases from J, with 15 bases between. Germline CDR1 is SEHNR and CDR2 is FQNEAQ (reference sequence). CDR3 amino acids: CASRLTPGFGNTIYF. CDR3 coding DNA: TGTGCCAGCAGATTAACTCCGGGCTTTGGAAACACCATATATTTT.

Only a few counts were recorded for this clonotype. CDR3 loop: CASSYQTDSGANVLTF. The CDR3 bases are TGTGCCAGCAGTTACCAGACGGACTCTGGGGCCAACGTCCTGACTTTC. The chain links TRBV6-5 to TRBJ2-6, with unresolved D. This CDR3 is built from 16 residues. Trimming shortened V by 2 bases and J by 0 bases, and 8 bases separated the two germline ends. Germline CDR1 MNHEY, CDR2 SVGAGI.

This clonotype was seen only a few times. The genes are TRBV6-2 or TRBV6-3 and TRBJ2-7, with TRBD1 as a possible D gene (6 bases). Germline values: CDR1 MNHEY, CDR2 SVGEGT. CDR3 length: 18 amino acids. The V gene lost 2 bases and the J gene lost 2 bases, with 22 bases spanning the gap. For the CDR3, the DNA is TGTGCCAGCAGTTACGACATTTGGGACACAAGGTCCGCCTACGAGCAGTACTTC. Protein: CASSYDIWDTRSAYEQYF.